The rows below give T cell receptor beta chains drawn from one sample of a study of PD-1 blockade in classical Hodgkin lymphoma. Assay used: immunoSEQ multiplex PCR; TCRdb lists only in-frame clones, some missing. The sample holds approximately 70,000 clones; about 93% are singletons and the top ten take around 2.5%. Sequenced sample: peripheral blood mononuclear cells (PBMCs). All receptors come from a human donor with classical Hodgkin lymphoma. Each CDR3 is given with its conserved first and last residue. A D gene is named only where the DNA matches it firmly. Clone size is not always given. Where it is, it says once, few, many or a class for expanded clones.

D	size	V	length	J	DNA	CDR3
TRBD1	once	TRBV18	15	TRBJ2-7	TGTGCCAGCTCCCCTGACAGGGGAGGTTCCTACGAGCAGTACTTC	CASSPDRGGSYEQYF
NA	few	TRBV19	15	TRBJ1-2	TGTGCCAGTAGAGGGTTCACAGGGACTAACTATGGCTACACCTTC	CASRGFTGTNYGYTF
TRBD1	once	TRBV7-8	17	TRBJ1-2	TGTGCCAGCAGTCGCCGGGACAGGGTATTGAGTAACTATGGCTACACCTTC	CASSRRDRVLSNYGYTF
TRBD1	once	TRBV9	16	TRBJ1-2	TGTGCCAGCAGCGCGCTCAGTGGGACAGCTAACTATGGCTACACCTTC	CASSALSGTANYGYTF
NA	NA	TRBV6-5	13	TRBJ1-2	TGTGCCAGCAGCGGGAGAAGGGACGATGGCTACACCTTC	CASSGRRDDGYTF
NA	NA	TRBV11-3	15	TRBJ2-5	TGTGCCAGCAGCTCGGGACGGACAACGGGAGAGACCCAGTACTTC	CASSSGRTTGETQYF
TRBD2	NA	TRBV7-9	18	TRBJ2-3	TGTGCCAGCAGCTTACCTGGGCGGGGGAGGACTAGCACAGATACGCAGTATTTT	CASSLPGRGRTSTDTQYF
NA	NA	TRBV7-3	14	TRBJ2-3	TGTGCCAGCAGCTCACAAGGCAGCACAGATACGCAGTATTTT	CASSSQGSTDTQYF
NA	NA	TRBV13	13	TRBJ2-3	TGTGCCAGCAGCTTTCAGTCCCGGGATACGCAGTATTTT	CASSFQSRDTQYF
TRBD2	NA	TRBV15	15	TRBJ2-7	TGTGCCACCAGCAGAGTTGTTAGCGGGGGCTACGAGCAGTACTTC	CATSRVVSGGYEQYF
TRBD2	NA	TRBV7-2	17	TRBJ2-5	TGTGCCAGCAGCATACACTCGGGACTAGCGGGGAGAGAGACCCAGTACTTC	CASSIHSGLAGRETQYF
NA	NA	TRBV25-1	13	TRBJ1-3	TGTGCCAGCTCCCGCAACTCTGGAAACACCATATATTTT	CASSRNSGNTIYF